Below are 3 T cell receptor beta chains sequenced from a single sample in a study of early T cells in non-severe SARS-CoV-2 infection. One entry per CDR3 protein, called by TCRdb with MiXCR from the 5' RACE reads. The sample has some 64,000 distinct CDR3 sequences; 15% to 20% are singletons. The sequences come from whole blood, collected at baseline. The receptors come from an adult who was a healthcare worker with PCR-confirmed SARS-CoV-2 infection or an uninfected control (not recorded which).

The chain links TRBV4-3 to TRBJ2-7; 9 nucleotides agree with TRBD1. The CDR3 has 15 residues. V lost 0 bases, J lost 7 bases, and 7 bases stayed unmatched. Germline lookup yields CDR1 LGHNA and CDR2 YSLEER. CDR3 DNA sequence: TGCGCCAGCAGCCAAGAGAACAGGGGGCCGGGGGAGCAGTACTTC. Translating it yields CASSQENRGPGEQYF.

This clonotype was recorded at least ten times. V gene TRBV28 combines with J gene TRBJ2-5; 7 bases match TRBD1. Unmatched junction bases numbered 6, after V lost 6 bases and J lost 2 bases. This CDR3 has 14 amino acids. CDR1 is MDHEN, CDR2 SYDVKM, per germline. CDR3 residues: CASRTGTEQETQYF. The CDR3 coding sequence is TGTGCCAGCAGAACCGGGACAGAACAAGAGACCCAGTACTTC. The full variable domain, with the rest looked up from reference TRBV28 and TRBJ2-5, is DVKVTQSSRYLVKRTGEKVFLECVQDMDHENMFWYRQDPGLGLRLIYFSYDVKMKEKGDIPEGYSVSREKKERFSLILESASTNQTSMYLCASRTGTEQETQYFGPGTRLLVL.

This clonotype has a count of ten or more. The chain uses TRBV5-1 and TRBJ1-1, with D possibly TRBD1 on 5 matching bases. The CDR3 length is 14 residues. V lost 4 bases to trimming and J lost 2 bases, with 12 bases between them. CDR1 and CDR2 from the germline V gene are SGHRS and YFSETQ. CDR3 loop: CASSPGTANTEAFF. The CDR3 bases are TGCGCCAGCAGCCCAGGGACGGCTAACACTGAAGCTTTCTTT.